This is a list of T cell receptor beta chains from one sample in a study of blood T cell repertoires in COVID-19. This table comes from immunoSEQ multiplex PCR, and its TCRdb copy is limited to in-frame clones, with some not included. The sample records roughly 330,000 clones, roughly 86% being singletons. The sequenced sample consisted of PBMCs or T cells enriched from blood (not recorded which). The receptors were gathered from a woman aged 25 to 45 who had recovered from COVID-19. CDR3s include the opening cysteine and the closing phenylalanine or tryptophan. A D gene is named only where the DNA matches it firmly. The size of a clone is reported for some rows only, either as once, few or many, or as a class for expanded clones.

V gene: TRBV7-2
clone size: NA
J gene: TRBJ1-5
D gene: TRBD1
CDR3 protein: CASSPSRDRGLQPQHF
CDR3 DNA: TGTGCCAGCAGCCCGAGCCGGGACAGGGGACTTCAGCCCCAGCATTTT

V gene: TRBV7-2
clone size: NA
J gene: TRBJ1-1
D gene: NA
CDR3 protein: CASSSTRQHTEAFF
CDR3 DNA: TGTGCCAGCAGCTCCACAAGACAGCACACTGAAGCTTTCTTT

V gene: TRBV4-3
clone size: NA
J gene: TRBJ1-6
D gene: NA
CDR3 protein: CASSQGGSGRLGSPLHF
CDR3 DNA: TGCGCCAGCAGCCAAGGAGGGTCCGGACGGCTTGGTTCACCCCTCCACTTT

V gene: TRBV5-1
clone size: NA
J gene: TRBJ2-7
D gene: NA
CDR3 protein: CASSHQTSSYEQYF
CDR3 DNA: TGCGCCAGCAGCCACCAAACATCAAGCTACGAGCAGTACTTC

V gene: TRBV12-3/TRBV12-4
clone size: NA
J gene: TRBJ1-3
D gene: NA
CDR3 protein: CASSSGDGNTIYF
CDR3 DNA: TGTGCCAGCAGCTCAGGGGACGGAAACACCATATATTTT

V gene: TRBV5-6
clone size: NA
J gene: TRBJ1-2
D gene: NA
CDR3 protein: CASRPDGDYGYTF
CDR3 DNA: TGTGCCAGCAGACCAGACGGGGACTATGGCTACACCTTC

V gene: TRBV19
clone size: NA
J gene: TRBJ2-2
D gene: NA
CDR3 protein: CASSLRGGAGELFF
CDR3 DNA: TGTGCCAGTAGCCTCCGAGGGGGGGCCGGGGAGCTGTTTTTT

V gene: TRBV6-5
clone size: NA
J gene: TRBJ1-2
D gene: NA
CDR3 protein: CASQEQANYGYTF
CDR3 DNA: TGTGCCAGTCAGGAACAGGCTAACTATGGCTACACCTTC

V gene: TRBV3-1/TRBV3-2
clone size: NA
J gene: TRBJ1-2
D gene: TRBD1
CDR3 protein: CASSQSDRANYGYTF
CDR3 DNA: TGTGCCAGCAGCCAATCGGACAGGGCTAACTATGGCTACACCTTC

V gene: TRBV15
clone size: NA
J gene: TRBJ1-1
D gene: NA
CDR3 protein: CATSRDTESTSGAFF
CDR3 DNA: TGTGCCACCAGCAGAGATACGGAATCTACAAGCGGAGCTTTCTTT

V gene: TRBV19
clone size: NA
J gene: TRBJ1-6
D gene: TRBD1
CDR3 protein: CASTYATGMGSPLHF
CDR3 DNA: TGTGCCAGTACCTACGCGACAGGGATGGGTTCACCCCTCCACTTT

V gene: TRBV10-3
clone size: NA
J gene: TRBJ2-3
D gene: NA
CDR3 protein: CAIKTPRKLANRISTDTQYF
CDR3 DNA: TGTGCCATCAAGACACCGAGGAAACTAGCAAACCGAATTAGCACAGATACGCAGTATTTT

V gene: TRBV7-6
clone size: NA
J gene: TRBJ1-4
D gene: TRBD1
CDR3 protein: CASSLGGTGRWYSNEKLFF
CDR3 DNA: TGTGCCAGCAGCTTAGGCGGGACAGGCCGGTGGTACTCTAATGAAAAACTGTTTTTT

V gene: TRBV6-1
clone size: NA
J gene: TRBJ1-6
D gene: TRBD1
CDR3 protein: CASSEPRTGRSPLHF
CDR3 DNA: TGTGCCAGCAGTGAACCTCGGACAGGGAGATCACCCCTCCACTTT

V gene: TRBV11-3
clone size: NA
J gene: TRBJ2-1
D gene: TRBD1
CDR3 protein: CASSLGGQGWNEQFF
CDR3 DNA: TGTGCCAGCAGCTTAGGCGGACAGGGGTGGAATGAGCAGTTCTTC

V gene: TRBV27
clone size: NA
J gene: TRBJ1-6
D gene: NA
CDR3 protein: CASSRYGNNSPLHF
CDR3 DNA: TGTGCCAGCAGCCGATACGGTAATAATTCACCCCTCCACTTT

V gene: TRBV4-3
clone size: NA
J gene: TRBJ1-1
D gene: NA
CDR3 protein: CASSQSWGGYTEAFF
CDR3 DNA: TGCGCCAGCAGCCAATCCTGGGGCGGATACACTGAAGCTTTCTTT

V gene: TRBV7-3
clone size: NA
J gene: TRBJ2-7
D gene: NA
CDR3 protein: CASSPPGAGWDEQYF
CDR3 DNA: TGTGCCAGCAGCCCACCCGGAGCAGGGTGGGACGAGCAGTACTTC

V gene: TRBV4-1
clone size: NA
J gene: TRBJ2-2
D gene: TRBD2
CDR3 protein: CASSPLAANTGELFF
CDR3 DNA: TGCGCCAGCAGCCCACTAGCGGCGAACACCGGGGAGCTGTTTTTT

V gene: TRBV7-7
clone size: NA
J gene: TRBJ2-2
D gene: NA
CDR3 protein: CASSRKGAGPTGELFF
CDR3 DNA: TGTGCTAGCAGCCGAAAAGGAGCGGGTCCCACCGGGGAGCTGTTTTTT

V gene: TRBV7-2
clone size: NA
J gene: TRBJ2-7
D gene: NA
CDR3 protein: CASSFSGTDSYEQYF
CDR3 DNA: TGTGCCAGCAGCTTCTCCGGGACTGATTCCTACGAGCAGTACTTC

V gene: TRBV5-1
clone size: NA
J gene: TRBJ2-1
D gene: NA
CDR3 protein: CASSRAGNDNEQFF
CDR3 DNA: TGCGCCAGCAGCCGGGCAGGGAATGACAATGAGCAGTTCTTC

V gene: TRBV5-5
clone size: NA
J gene: TRBJ2-5
D gene: TRBD1
CDR3 protein: CASSSGQAQETQYF
CDR3 DNA: TGTGCCAGCAGCTCGGGACAGGCCCAAGAGACCCAGTACTTC

V gene: TRBV7-7
clone size: NA
J gene: TRBJ2-6
D gene: NA
CDR3 protein: CASSPGVGVGANVLTF
CDR3 DNA: TGTGCCAGCAGCCCAGGGGTTGGGGTTGGGGCCAACGTCCTGACTTTC

V gene: TRBV6-2/TRBV6-3
clone size: once
J gene: TRBJ1-2
D gene: NA
CDR3 protein: CASSPSTGGYTF
CDR3 DNA: TGTGCCAGCAGTCCATCCACGGGGGGCTACACCTTC

V gene: TRBV6-4
clone size: NA
J gene: TRBJ2-1
D gene: NA
CDR3 protein: CASSDSPGGPYNEQFF
CDR3 DNA: TGTGCCAGCAGTGACTCGCCAGGGGGGCCCTACAATGAGCAGTTCTTC

V gene: TRBV6-5
clone size: NA
J gene: TRBJ2-1
D gene: NA
CDR3 protein: CASSYAPALNYNEQFF
CDR3 DNA: TGTGCCAGCAGTTACGCTCCAGCGCTCAATTACAATGAGCAGTTCTTC

V gene: TRBV6-6
clone size: NA
J gene: TRBJ1-1
D gene: NA
CDR3 protein: CASSPPQVGNEGTEAFF
CDR3 DNA: TGTGCCAGCAGTCCCCCCCAAGTCGGGAACGAAGGCACTGAAGCTTTCTTT

V gene: TRBV30
clone size: NA
J gene: TRBJ1-5
D gene: NA
CDR3 protein: CAWSGDPGSNQPQHF
CDR3 DNA: TGTGCCTGGAGTGGAGATCCGGGGAGCAATCAGCCCCAGCATTTT

V gene: TRBV28
clone size: NA
J gene: TRBJ1-1
D gene: TRBD1
CDR3 protein: CASVASVRTGTTEAFF
CDR3 DNA: TGTGCCAGCGTCGCTTCTGTACGGACAGGGACTACTGAAGCTTTCTTT

V gene: TRBV7-6
clone size: NA
J gene: TRBJ1-5
D gene: NA
CDR3 protein: CASSPDGVRPQHF
CDR3 DNA: TGTGCCAGCAGCCCAGACGGGGTAAGGCCCCAGCATTTT

V gene: TRBV15
clone size: NA
J gene: TRBJ1-2
D gene: TRBD1
CDR3 protein: CATSSGTGAYYGYTF
CDR3 DNA: TGTGCCACCAGCAGCGGGACAGGGGCTTACTATGGCTACACCTTC

V gene: TRBV9
clone size: NA
J gene: TRBJ2-3
D gene: NA
CDR3 protein: CASSAGTINTDTQYF
CDR3 DNA: TGTGCCAGCAGCGCAGGGACAATCAACACAGATACGCAGTATTTT

V gene: TRBV5-1
clone size: NA
J gene: TRBJ1-1
D gene: NA
CDR3 protein: CASSYRGENTEAFF
CDR3 DNA: TGCGCCAGCAGCTATCGGGGGGAGAACACTGAAGCTTTCTTT

V gene: TRBV5-1
clone size: NA
J gene: TRBJ1-2
D gene: TRBD1
CDR3 protein: CASSLAAGGDYGYTF
CDR3 DNA: TGCGCCAGCAGCTTAGCGGCAGGGGGCGACTATGGCTACACCTTC

V gene: TRBV6-2/TRBV6-3
clone size: many
J gene: TRBJ1-6
D gene: TRBD1
CDR3 protein: CASSYSAYDRGPYNSPLHF
CDR3 DNA: TGTGCCAGCAGTTACTCGGCTTACGACAGGGGACCGTATAATTCACCCCTCCACTTT

V gene: TRBV6-1
clone size: NA
J gene: TRBJ1-2
D gene: NA
CDR3 protein: CASSEARQGGYTF
CDR3 DNA: TGTGCCAGCAGTGAGGCACGCCAGGGGGGCTACACCTTC

V gene: TRBV10-3
clone size: NA
J gene: TRBJ2-5
D gene: NA
CDR3 protein: CAISDLRSQGPETQYF
CDR3 DNA: TGTGCCATCAGTGATCTAAGAAGTCAGGGGCCAGAGACCCAGTACTTC

V gene: TRBV18
clone size: once
J gene: TRBJ1-1
D gene: NA
CDR3 protein: CASSPTRQNSNMNTEAFF
CDR3 DNA: TGTGCCAGCTCACCGACGCGACAGAATTCAAATATGAACACTGAAGCTTTCTTT

V gene: TRBV2
clone size: NA
J gene: TRBJ1-4
D gene: TRBD1
CDR3 protein: CASRRGQGIGEKLFF
CDR3 DNA: TGTGCCAGCAGGAGGGGACAGGGAATCGGTGAAAAACTGTTTTTT

V gene: TRBV28
clone size: NA
J gene: TRBJ1-1
D gene: NA
CDR3 protein: CASSPPRGGGTEAFF
CDR3 DNA: TGTGCCAGCAGTCCCCCCCGTGGGGGCGGGACTGAAGCTTTCTTT

V gene: TRBV3-1/TRBV3-2
clone size: NA
J gene: TRBJ2-5
D gene: TRBD1
CDR3 protein: CASSQDYATGRETQYF
CDR3 DNA: TGTGCCAGCAGCCAAGATTACGCGACAGGGAGAGAGACCCAGTACTTC

V gene: TRBV7-2
clone size: few
J gene: TRBJ1-2
D gene: NA
CDR3 protein: CASSLGPRDGYTF
CDR3 DNA: TGTGCCAGCAGCTTAGGTCCCCGAGATGGCTACACCTTC

V gene: TRBV18
clone size: NA
J gene: TRBJ1-1
D gene: NA
CDR3 protein: CASSPSSTEAFF
CDR3 DNA: TGTGCCAGCTCACCGAGTAGCACTGAAGCTTTCTTT

V gene: TRBV30
clone size: NA
J gene: TRBJ2-5
D gene: NA
CDR3 protein: CAWSAYQETQYF
CDR3 DNA: TGTGCCTGGAGTGCATACCAAGAGACCCAGTACTTC

V gene: TRBV15
clone size: NA
J gene: TRBJ1-4
D gene: NA
CDR3 protein: CATSNRKEQGSSEKLFF
CDR3 DNA: TGTGCCACCAGCAATAGAAAGGAGCAGGGGTCTAGTGAAAAACTGTTTTTT

V gene: TRBV29-1
clone size: NA
J gene: TRBJ2-7
D gene: NA
CDR3 protein: CSVSRGSSYEQYF
CDR3 DNA: TGCAGCGTTTCTCGGGGAAGCTCCTACGAGCAGTACTTC

V gene: TRBV30
clone size: NA
J gene: TRBJ2-7
D gene: NA
CDR3 protein: CAWSRQAPYEQYF
CDR3 DNA: TGTGCCTGGAGTAGACAGGCCCCCTACGAGCAGTACTTC

V gene: TRBV7-2
clone size: NA
J gene: TRBJ1-2
D gene: NA
CDR3 protein: CASSLRDTGYTF
CDR3 DNA: TGTGCCAGCAGCTTACGGGACACCGGCTACACCTTC

V gene: TRBV3-1/TRBV3-2
clone size: NA
J gene: TRBJ1-3
D gene: TRBD1
CDR3 protein: CASSQGTGTGNTIYF
CDR3 DNA: TGTGCCAGCAGCCAAGGGACAGGGACAGGAAACACCATATATTTT

V gene: TRBV7-9
clone size: NA
J gene: TRBJ1-6
D gene: NA
CDR3 protein: CASSLALGQDSSYNSPLHF
CDR3 DNA: TGTGCCAGCAGCTTAGCGTTGGGGCAGGACAGCTCCTATAATTCACCCCTCCACTTT

V gene: TRBV3-1/TRBV3-2
clone size: NA
J gene: TRBJ1-1
D gene: NA
CDR3 protein: CASSPRRDTEAFF
CDR3 DNA: TGTGCCAGCAGCCCCCGGAGGGACACTGAAGCTTTCTTT

V gene: TRBV4-3
clone size: few
J gene: TRBJ2-7
D gene: TRBD1
CDR3 protein: CASSQDRGGSYEQYF
CDR3 DNA: TGCGCCAGCAGCCAGGACAGGGGGGGCTCCTACGAGCAGTACTTC

V gene: TRBV19
clone size: NA
J gene: TRBJ1-4
D gene: TRBD1
CDR3 protein: CASSPGQGQKLFF
CDR3 DNA: TGTGCCAGTAGTCCCGGACAGGGACAAAAACTGTTTTTT

V gene: TRBV28
clone size: NA
J gene: TRBJ1-1
D gene: NA
CDR3 protein: CASTHPPRLVEAFF
CDR3 DNA: TGTGCCAGCACTCACCCCCCCCGGCTAGTGGAAGCTTTCTTT

V gene: TRBV24-1
clone size: NA
J gene: TRBJ2-3
D gene: TRBD1
CDR3 protein: CATSGDRESDTQYF
CDR3 DNA: TGTGCCACCAGTGGGGACAGGGAGTCAGATACGCAGTATTTT

V gene: TRBV7-2
clone size: NA
J gene: TRBJ2-7
D gene: NA
CDR3 protein: CASSRQLQTVQYF
CDR3 DNA: TGTGCCAGCAGCCGACAGCTCCAGACTGTGCAGTACTTC